The 6 T cell receptor beta chains presented below share a single source sample, sequenced in a study of blood T cells in healthy people across ages. Together with a sample-barcoded 5' primer, a J-beta primer mix was included in a second PCR lasting about 7 to 11 cycles. A single record per CDR3 protein comes from TCRdb applying MiXCR to the 5' RACE reads. The sample lists hundreds of thousands of distinct CDR3 sequences; 40% to 50% were seen once. The material sequenced was blood. These receptor sequences come from a man at least 80 years old in good health.

The rearrangement joins TRBV4-3 to TRBJ2-1; 9 nucleotides align to TRBD2. Trimming took 0 bases from V and 2 from J; bases not matched to a gene: 2. Per the germline V gene, CDR1 is LGHNA and CDR2 is YSLEER. The CDR3 length is 16 residues. In nucleotides, the CDR3 is TGCGCCAGCAGCCAAGAAACTAGCGGGCCCTACAATGAGCAGTTCTTC. Amino acid sequence: CASSQETSGPYNEQFF.

This chain connects TRBV3-1 to TRBJ2-4; a possible D gene is TRBD2 (5 bases). The tail of the sequence fits TRBJ2-5 better, so the J call may be wrong. Germline V gene lookup returns CDR1 LGHDT and CDR2 YNNKEL (reference sequence). CDR3 length: 14 residues. The DNA for the CDR3 is TGTGCCAGCAGCCCCCTGGAGGCCCAAGAGACCCAGTACTTC. It is translated as CASSPLEAQETQYF.

The chain joins TRBV7-9 to TRBJ2-3; D not resolved. V was trimmed by 0 bases and J by 6 bases, leaving 4 bases between them. The germline gives CDR1 SEHNR, CDR2 FQNEAQ (reference sequence). This CDR3 spans 12 amino acids. The CDR3: CASSLAYDTQYF. As DNA, the CDR3 is TGTGCCAGCAGCTTAGCGTACGATACGCAGTATTTT.

V and J are TRBV3-1 and TRBJ2-7; D may correspond to TRBD1 or TRBD2 (6 bases each). The V gene lost 5 bases and the J gene lost 6 bases, with 17 bases spanning the gap. The CDR3 spans 14 residues. Germline CDR1 and CDR2: LGHDT and YNNKEL (reference sequence). DNA for the CDR3: TGTGCCAGCAGCTTGGGGGGCATTCTGGGCGAGCAGTACTTC. It yields the protein CASSLGGILGEQYF.

This chain uses TRBV3-1 with TRBJ2-3; D gene uncertain. The CDR3 is made up of 14 amino acids. V dropped 5 bases and J dropped 8 bases, with 17 bases sitting between them. Germline assignment: CDR1 LGHDT and CDR2 YNNKEL (reference sequence). The CDR3 is CASSEASSFGTQYF. CDR3 nucleotide sequence: TGTGCCAGCAGCGAAGCAAGTAGTTTTGGTACGCAGTATTTT.

With respect to this clonotype: A much larger clone sits a single nucleotide away, making a read error possible. The V and J genes are TRBV6-5 and TRBJ2-1, with D unresolved. The V gene's germline CDR1 is MNHEY and CDR2 SVGAGI. This CDR3 spans 12 amino acids. The CDR3: CAGRNGYLEQFF. Here the CDR3 DNA reads TGTGCCGGCAGGAACGGATATCTTGAGCAGTTCTTC.